The T cell receptor (beta chain) described here comes from a study of beta chain features in type 1 diabetes. About the study: Examined across all samples were some 110,000,000 sorted cells.

The CDR3 contains 14 residues. Deletions cut 1 base from V and 5 bases from J, with 12 bases between. Looked up from germline, CDR1 is GTSNPN and CDR2 is SVGIG (reference sequence). Regarding the study as a whole: Relative to healthy donors, patients appeared to have naive, central memory and Treg TCRB repertoires that were more similar. Researchers report that Type 1 diabetes patients had moderately but significantly shorter TCRB CDR3s across all four CD4+ subsets. The VDJ junctions of type 1 diabetes patients carried fewer insertions and more deletions.

Isolated RNA was reverse transcribed in full, so expressed TCRB transcripts were sequenced. Sequencing used immunoSEQ multiplex PCR; TCRdb keeps in-frame clones, though not all of them. The table has hundreds of thousands of clones, more than 12% seen once. Concerning this clone: Its cognate antigen is unknown.

The sequenced sample was naive CD4+ T cells from blood. This chain links TRBV30 with TRBJ1-5; D is uncertain. This TCR derives from a man younger than 30 with type 1 diabetes. The CDR3, as DNA: TGTGCCTGGAGTGAAGGTACCAGCTATCAGCCCCAGCATTTT. As protein: CAWSEGTSYQPQHF.